The present T cell receptor (beta chain) was sequenced within a study of identifying expanded T cells in peripheral blood. Findings and limits, study-wide: Differentially abundant clones: around 1.1 between replicates, about 17 at around 14 days, approximately 18 at four. Approximately two-week clone count variance significantly increased as total template count grew.

Germline CDR1 MRHNA, CDR2 SNTAGT. V lost 0 bases, J lost 6 bases, and 12 bases lay in between. This CDR3 is 14 amino acids long. The method was immunoSEQ multiplex PCR; TCRdb's version includes in-frame clones alone and lacks a portion of them. The sample has under 90,000 clones, approximately 89% seen once. No infections or other immune events were documented during collection. This clone was picked up one time. Its antigen is still unknown. What was sequenced was blood. The chain uses TRBV6-4 and TRBJ2-7; D not certain. The clonotype originates from a person aged 18 to 70 in good health. CDR3 protein: CASSDSSQGPEQYF. The CDR3 DNA is TGTGCCAGCAGTGACTCGAGTCAAGGGCCCGAGCAGTACTTC.